There are a few counts of the clone carrying this T cell receptor beta chain. What it binds is unknown. Through template switching, a universal primer site was introduced, and the cDNA contained unique molecular identifiers. TCRdb passed the 5' RACE reads through MiXCR, listing each CDR3 protein once. The sample gives 500,000 to 650,000 distinct CDR3 sequences, 7% to 7.5% of which show up once; 1.6% is in the top ten. These data come from a study of identical twins. The study, taken as a whole, reports: The authors drew conclusions from cross-sectional statistical analysis rather than following the same donors. Clonotypes of the beta chain that were abundant in cord blood carried fewer insertions (memory repertoires showed none).

Looked up from germline, CDR1 is LGHDT and CDR2 is YNNKEL (reference sequence). The CDR3 spans 16 residues. V dropped 1 base and J dropped 9; count of bases not matched to a gene: 7. The same specimen was also included in a second study, on yellow fever vaccine responses in identical twins.

Specimen: PBMCs. The receptor was isolated from a woman aged 18-29 years in good health. The J gene is TRBJ2-1, the V gene TRBV3-1, with TRBD2 identical over 12 bases. CDR3 DNA: TGTGCCAGCAGCCAAGCCCCGGGACTAGCGGGCTCTGAGCAGTTCTTC. Its translation: CASSQAPGLAGSEQFF.